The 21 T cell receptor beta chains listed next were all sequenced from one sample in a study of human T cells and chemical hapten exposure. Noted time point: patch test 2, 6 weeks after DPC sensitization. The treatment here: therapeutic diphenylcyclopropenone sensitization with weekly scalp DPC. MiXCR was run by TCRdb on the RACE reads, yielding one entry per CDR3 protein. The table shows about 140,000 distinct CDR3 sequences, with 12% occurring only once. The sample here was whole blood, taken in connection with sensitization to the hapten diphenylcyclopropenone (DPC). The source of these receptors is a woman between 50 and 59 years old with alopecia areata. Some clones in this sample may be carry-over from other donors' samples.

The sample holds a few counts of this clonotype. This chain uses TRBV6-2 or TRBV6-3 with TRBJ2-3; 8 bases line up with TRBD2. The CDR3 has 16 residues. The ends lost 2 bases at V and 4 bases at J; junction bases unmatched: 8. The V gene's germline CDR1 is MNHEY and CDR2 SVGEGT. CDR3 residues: CASSYGLAGIADTQYF. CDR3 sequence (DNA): TGTGCCAGCAGTTACGGTCTAGCGGGTATCGCAGATACGCAGTATTTT.

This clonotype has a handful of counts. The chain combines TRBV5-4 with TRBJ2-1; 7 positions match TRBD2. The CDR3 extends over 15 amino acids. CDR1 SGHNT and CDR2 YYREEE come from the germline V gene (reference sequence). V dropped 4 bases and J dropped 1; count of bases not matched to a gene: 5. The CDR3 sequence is CASSRSGTSYNEQFF. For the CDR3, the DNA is TGTGCCAGCAGCCGGAGCGGGACTTCCTACAATGAGCAGTTCTTC. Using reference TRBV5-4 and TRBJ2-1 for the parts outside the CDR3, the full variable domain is ETGVTQSPTHLIKTRGQQVTLRCSSQSGHNTVSWYQQALGQGPQFIFQYYREEENGRGNFPPRFSGLQFPNYSSELNVNALELDDSALYLCASSRSGTSYNEQFFGPGTRLTVL.

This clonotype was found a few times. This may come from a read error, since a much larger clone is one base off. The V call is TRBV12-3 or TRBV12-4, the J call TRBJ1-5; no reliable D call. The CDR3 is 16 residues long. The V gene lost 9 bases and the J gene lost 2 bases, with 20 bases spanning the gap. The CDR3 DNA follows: TGTGCCAGTCTATGGCTCCCCGCTCTCGGCAATCAGCCCCAGCATTTT. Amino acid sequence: CASLWLPALGNQPQHF.

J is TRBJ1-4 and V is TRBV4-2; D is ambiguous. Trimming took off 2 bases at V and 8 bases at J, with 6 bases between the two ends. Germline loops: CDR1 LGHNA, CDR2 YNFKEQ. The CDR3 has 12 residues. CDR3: CASSQNEEKLFF. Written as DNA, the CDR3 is TGTGCCAGCAGCCAAAATGAGGAAAAACTGTTTTTT.

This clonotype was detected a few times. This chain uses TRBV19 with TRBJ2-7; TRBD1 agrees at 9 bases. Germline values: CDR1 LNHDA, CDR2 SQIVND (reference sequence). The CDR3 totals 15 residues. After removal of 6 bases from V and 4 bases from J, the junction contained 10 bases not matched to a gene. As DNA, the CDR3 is TGTGCCAGTAGGAAGGAGGGGACAGGGTGGTACGAGCAGTACTTC. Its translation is CASRKEGTGWYEQYF.

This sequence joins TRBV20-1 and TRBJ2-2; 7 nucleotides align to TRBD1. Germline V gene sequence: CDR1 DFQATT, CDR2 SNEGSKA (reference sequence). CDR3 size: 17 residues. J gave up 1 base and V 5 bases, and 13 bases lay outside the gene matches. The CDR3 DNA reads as TGCAGTGCTTCCACCCTTTACAGGGGCTGGAACACCGGGGAGCTGTTTTTT. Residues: CSASTLYRGWNTGELFF.

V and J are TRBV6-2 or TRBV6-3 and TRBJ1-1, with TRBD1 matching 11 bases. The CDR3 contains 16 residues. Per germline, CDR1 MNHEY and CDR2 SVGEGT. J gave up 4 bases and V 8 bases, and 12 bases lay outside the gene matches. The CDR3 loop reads CASLKGTGGWITEAFF. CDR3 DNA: TGTGCCAGCCTCAAAGGGACAGGGGGATGGATCACTGAAGCTTTCTTT.

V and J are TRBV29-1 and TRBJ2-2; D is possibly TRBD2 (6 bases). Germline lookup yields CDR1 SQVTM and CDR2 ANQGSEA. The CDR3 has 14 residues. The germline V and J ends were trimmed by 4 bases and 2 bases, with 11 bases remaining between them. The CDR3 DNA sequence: TGCAGCGTTGGAGGCGGGGTAAACACCGGGGAGCTGTTTTTT. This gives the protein CSVGGGVNTGELFF.

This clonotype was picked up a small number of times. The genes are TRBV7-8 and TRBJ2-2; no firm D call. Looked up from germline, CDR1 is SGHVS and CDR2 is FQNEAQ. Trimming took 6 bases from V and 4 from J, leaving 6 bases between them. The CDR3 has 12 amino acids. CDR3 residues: CASRPRTGELFF. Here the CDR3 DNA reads TGTGCCAGCAGGCCCCGCACCGGGGAGCTGTTTTTT.

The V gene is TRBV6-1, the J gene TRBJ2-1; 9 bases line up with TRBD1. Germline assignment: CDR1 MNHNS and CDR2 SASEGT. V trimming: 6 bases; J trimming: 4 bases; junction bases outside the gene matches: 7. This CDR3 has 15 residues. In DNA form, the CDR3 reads TGTGCCAGCAGCCCGGGACAGGGCCCTTACAATGAGCAGTTCTTC. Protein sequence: CASSPGQGPYNEQFF.

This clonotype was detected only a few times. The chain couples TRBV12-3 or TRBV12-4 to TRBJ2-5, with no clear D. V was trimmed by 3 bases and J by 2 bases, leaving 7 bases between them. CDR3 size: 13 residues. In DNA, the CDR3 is TGTGCCAGCAGTTTCCACGGGCAAGAGACCCAGTACTTC. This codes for CASSFHGQETQYF.

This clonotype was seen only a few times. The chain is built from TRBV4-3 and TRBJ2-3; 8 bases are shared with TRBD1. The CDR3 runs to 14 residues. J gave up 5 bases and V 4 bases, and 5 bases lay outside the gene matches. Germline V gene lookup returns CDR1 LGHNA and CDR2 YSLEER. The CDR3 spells CASSPGQEIDTQYF. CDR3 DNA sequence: TGCGCCAGCAGCCCGGGACAGGAGATAGATACGCAGTATTTT.

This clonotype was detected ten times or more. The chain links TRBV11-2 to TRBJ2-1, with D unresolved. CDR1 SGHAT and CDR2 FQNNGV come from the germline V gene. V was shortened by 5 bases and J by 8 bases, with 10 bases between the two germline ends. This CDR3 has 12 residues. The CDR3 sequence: CASSPLLDEQFF. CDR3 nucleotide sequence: TGTGCCAGCAGCCCCCTTTTGGATGAGCAGTTCTTC.

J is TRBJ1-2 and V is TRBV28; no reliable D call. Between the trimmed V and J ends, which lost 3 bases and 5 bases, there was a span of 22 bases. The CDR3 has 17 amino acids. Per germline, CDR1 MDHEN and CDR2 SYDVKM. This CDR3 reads CASSFGRYGGIGYGYTF. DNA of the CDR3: TGTGCCAGCAGTTTTGGGCGATATGGAGGGATTGGGTATGGCTACACCTTC.

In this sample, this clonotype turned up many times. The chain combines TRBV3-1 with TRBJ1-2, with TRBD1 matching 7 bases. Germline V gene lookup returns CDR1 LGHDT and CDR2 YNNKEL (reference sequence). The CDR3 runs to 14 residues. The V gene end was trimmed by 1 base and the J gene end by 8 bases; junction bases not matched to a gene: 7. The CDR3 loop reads CASSQVEGAVGYTF. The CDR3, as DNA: TGTGCCAGCAGCCAAGTCGAGGGGGCGGTCGGCTACACCTTC.

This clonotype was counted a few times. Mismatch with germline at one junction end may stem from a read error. The CDR3 DNA follows: TGTGCCACCAACAGAGAGGGCGGCAGAAGCTCTGGAAACACCATATATTTT. Translated, it gives CATNREGGRSSGNTIYF. The J gene is TRBJ1-3, the V gene TRBV15; D is ambiguous. Per germline, CDR1 LNHNV and CDR2 YYDKDF (reference sequence). This CDR3 region has 17 residues.

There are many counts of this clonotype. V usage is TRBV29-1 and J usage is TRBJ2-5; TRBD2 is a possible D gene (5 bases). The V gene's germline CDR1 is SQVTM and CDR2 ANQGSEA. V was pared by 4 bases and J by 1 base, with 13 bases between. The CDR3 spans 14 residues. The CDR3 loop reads CSVAFPGSQETQYF. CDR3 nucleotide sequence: TGCAGCGTTGCTTTCCCGGGGAGCCAAGAGACCCAGTACTTC. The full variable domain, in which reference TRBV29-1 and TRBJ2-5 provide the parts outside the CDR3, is SAVISQKPSRDICQRGTSLTIQCQVDSQVTMMFWYRQQPGQSLTLIATANQGSEATYESGFVIDKFPISRPNLTFSTLTVSNMSPEDSSIYLCSVAFPGSQETQYFGPGTRLLVL.

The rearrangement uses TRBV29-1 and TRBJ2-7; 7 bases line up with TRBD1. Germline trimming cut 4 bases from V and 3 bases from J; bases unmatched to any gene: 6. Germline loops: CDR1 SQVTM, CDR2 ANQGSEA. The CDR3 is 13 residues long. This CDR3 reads CSVGTGSIYEQYF. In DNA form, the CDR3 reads TGCAGCGTTGGGACAGGTTCCATCTACGAGCAGTACTTC.

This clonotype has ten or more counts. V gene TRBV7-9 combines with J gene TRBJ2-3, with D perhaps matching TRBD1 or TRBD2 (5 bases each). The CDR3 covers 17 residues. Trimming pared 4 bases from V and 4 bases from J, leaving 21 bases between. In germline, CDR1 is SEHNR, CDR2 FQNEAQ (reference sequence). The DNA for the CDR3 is TGTGCCAGCAGCTCCGAGGGGTTAGAAACCTTCGCAGATACGCAGTATTTT. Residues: CASSSEGLETFADTQYF.

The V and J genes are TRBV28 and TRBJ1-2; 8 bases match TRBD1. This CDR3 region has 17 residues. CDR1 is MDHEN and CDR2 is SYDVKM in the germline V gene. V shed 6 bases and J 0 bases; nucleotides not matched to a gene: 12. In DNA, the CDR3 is TGTGCCAGCAGCACTCAAACAGGGGGGTTCTCTAACTATGGCTACACCTTC. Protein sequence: CASSTQTGGFSNYGYTF.

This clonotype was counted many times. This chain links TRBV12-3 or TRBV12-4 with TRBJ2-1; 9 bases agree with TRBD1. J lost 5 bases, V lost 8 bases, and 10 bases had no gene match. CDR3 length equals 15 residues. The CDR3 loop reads CASVPAGQGNNEQFF. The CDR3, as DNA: TGTGCCAGCGTACCCGCGGGACAGGGCAACAATGAGCAGTTCTTC.